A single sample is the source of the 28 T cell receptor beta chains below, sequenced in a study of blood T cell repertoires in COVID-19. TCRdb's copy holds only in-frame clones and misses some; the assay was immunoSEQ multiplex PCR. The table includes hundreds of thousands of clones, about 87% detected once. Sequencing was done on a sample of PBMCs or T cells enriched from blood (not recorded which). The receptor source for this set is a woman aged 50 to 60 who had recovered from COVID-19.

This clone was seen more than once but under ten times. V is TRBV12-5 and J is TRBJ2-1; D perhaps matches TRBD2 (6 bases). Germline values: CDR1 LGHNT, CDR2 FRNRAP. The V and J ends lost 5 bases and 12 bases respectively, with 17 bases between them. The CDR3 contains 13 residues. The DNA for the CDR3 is TGTGCTAGTGGTCAAGGTTCGGGGGTCGGGCAGTTCTTC. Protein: CASGQGSGVGQFF.

The CDR3 DNA sequence: TGTGCCAGCAGCGGGAGGACTAGCGGGGTCTCCTACGAGCAGTACTTC. This codes for CASSGRTSGVSYEQYF. V and J are TRBV14 and TRBJ2-7; 12 nucleotides match TRBD2. The V and J ends lost 5 bases and 0 bases, in that order; junction bases with no gene match: 5. Germline V lookup: CDR1 SGHDN, CDR2 FVKESK. The CDR3 consists of 16 residues.

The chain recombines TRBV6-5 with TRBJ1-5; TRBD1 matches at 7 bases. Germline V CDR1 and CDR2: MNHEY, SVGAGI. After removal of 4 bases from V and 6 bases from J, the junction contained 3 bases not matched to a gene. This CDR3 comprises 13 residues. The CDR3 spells CASSSDRAQPQHF. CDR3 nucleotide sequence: TGTGCCAGCAGTTCCGACAGGGCTCAGCCCCAGCATTTT.

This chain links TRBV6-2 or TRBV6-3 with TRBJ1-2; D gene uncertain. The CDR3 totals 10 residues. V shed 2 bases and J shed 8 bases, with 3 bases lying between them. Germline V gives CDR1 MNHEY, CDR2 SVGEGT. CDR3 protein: CASSYPGYTF. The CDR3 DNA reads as TGTGCCAGCAGTTACCCGGGCTACACCTTC.

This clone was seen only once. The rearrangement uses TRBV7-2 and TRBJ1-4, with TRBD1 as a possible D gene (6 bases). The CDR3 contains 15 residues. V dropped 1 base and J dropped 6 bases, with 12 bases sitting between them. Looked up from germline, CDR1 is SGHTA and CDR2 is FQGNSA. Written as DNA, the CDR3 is TGTGCCAGCAGCTTAGGGGGGCCGGCCGATGAAAAACTGTTTTTT. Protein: CASSLGGPADEKLFF.

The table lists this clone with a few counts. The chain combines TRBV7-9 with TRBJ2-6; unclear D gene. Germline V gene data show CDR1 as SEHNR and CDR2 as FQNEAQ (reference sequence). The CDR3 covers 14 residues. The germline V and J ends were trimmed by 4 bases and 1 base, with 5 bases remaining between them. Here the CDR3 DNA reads TGTGCCAGCAGCTCTCTTTCTGGGGCCAACGTCCTGACTTTC. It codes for CASSSLSGANVLTF.

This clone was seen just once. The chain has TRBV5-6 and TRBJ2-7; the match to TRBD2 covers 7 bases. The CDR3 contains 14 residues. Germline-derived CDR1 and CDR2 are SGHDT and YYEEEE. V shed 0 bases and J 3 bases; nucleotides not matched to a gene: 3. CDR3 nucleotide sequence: TGTGCCAGCAGCTTGGAGGGACTACACTACGAGCAGTACTTC. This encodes CASSLEGLHYEQYF.

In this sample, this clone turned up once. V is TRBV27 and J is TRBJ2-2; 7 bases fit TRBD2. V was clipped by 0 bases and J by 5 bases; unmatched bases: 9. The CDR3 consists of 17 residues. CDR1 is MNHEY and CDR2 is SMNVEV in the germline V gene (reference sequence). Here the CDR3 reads CASSLSSRERGTGELFF. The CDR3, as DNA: TGTGCCAGCAGTTTATCCTCGCGGGAGCGAGGGACCGGGGAGCTGTTTTTT.

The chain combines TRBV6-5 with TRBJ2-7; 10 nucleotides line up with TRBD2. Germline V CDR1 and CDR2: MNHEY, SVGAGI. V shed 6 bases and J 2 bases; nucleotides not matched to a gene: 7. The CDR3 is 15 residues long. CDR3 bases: TGTGCCAGCAGCTCTGGACTAGCGGAGCCCTACGAGCAGTACTTC. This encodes CASSSGLAEPYEQYF.

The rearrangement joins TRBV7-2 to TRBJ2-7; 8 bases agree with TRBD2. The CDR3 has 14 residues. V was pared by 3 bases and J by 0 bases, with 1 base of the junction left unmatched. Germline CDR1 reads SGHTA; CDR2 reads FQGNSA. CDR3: CASSLSGSSYEQYF. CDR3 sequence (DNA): TGTGCCAGCAGCTTGAGCGGGAGCTCCTACGAGCAGTACTTC.

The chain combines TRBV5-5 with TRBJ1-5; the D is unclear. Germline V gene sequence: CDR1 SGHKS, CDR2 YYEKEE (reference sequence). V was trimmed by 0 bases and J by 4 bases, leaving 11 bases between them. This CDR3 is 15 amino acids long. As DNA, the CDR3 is TGTGCCAGCAGCTTGGATCACGCAGGAAATCAGCCCCAGCATTTT. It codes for CASSLDHAGNQPQHF.

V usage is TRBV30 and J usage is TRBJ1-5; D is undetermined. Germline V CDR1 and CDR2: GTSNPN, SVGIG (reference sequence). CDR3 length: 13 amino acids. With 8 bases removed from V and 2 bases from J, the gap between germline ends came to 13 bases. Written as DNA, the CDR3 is TGTGCCAGCCGGAGTGATGGCAATCAGCCCCAGCATTTT. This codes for CASRSDGNQPQHF.

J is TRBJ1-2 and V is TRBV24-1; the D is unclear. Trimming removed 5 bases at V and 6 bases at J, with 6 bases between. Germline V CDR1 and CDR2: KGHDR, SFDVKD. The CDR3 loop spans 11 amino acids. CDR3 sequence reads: CATSGRDGYTF. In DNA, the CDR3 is TGTGCCACCAGTGGGCGGGATGGCTACACCTTC.

The CDR3 DNA sequence: TGTGCCATCAGTGAGTCGACCAACACGGGGTACGAGCAGTACTTC. Translated: CAISESTNTGYEQYF. The J gene is TRBJ2-7, the V gene TRBV10-3; tentative D call: TRBD2 (5 bases). CDR3 length: 15 amino acids. Germline V gene sequence: CDR1 ENHRY, CDR2 SYGVKD. The ends were cut back, 0 bases at V and 4 bases at J, with 13 bases in the middle.

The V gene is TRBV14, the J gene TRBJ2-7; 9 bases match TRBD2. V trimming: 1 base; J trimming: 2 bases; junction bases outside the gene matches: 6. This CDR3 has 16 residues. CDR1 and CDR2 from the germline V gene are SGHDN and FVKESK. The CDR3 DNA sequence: TGTGCCAGCAGCCAAGCCCCGGGACTAGCTGCCTACGAGCAGTACTTC. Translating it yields CASSQAPGLAAYEQYF.

The CDR3: CAWMRLDRARTGANVLTF. The CDR3 DNA reads TGTGCCTGGATGAGATTGGACAGGGCCCGAACTGGGGCCAACGTCCTGACTTTC. V gene TRBV30 combines with J gene TRBJ2-6, with 8 nucleotides matching TRBD1. Germline lookup yields CDR1 GTSNPN and CDR2 SVGIG (reference sequence). V lost 4 bases and J lost 2; bases outside the gene matches: 13. The CDR3 loop spans 18 amino acids.

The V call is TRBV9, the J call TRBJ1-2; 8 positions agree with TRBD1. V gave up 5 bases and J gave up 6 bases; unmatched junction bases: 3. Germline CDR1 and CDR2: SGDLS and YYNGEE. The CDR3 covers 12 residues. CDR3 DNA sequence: TGTGCCAGCAGGGACAGGGTGGATGGCTACACCTTC. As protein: CASRDRVDGYTF.

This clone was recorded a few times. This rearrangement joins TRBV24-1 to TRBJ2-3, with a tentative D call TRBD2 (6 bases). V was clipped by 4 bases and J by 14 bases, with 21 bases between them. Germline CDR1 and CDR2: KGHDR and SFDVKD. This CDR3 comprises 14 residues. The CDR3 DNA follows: TGTGCCACCAGTGACCCAAAACAGCCGGGGGTTTCGTATTTT. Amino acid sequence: CATSDPKQPGVSYF.

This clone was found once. This CDR3 is CASSYSEEQFF. DNA for the CDR3: TGTGCCAGCAGTTACTCAGAGGAGCAGTTCTTC. V usage is TRBV6-5 and J usage is TRBJ2-1; D unclear. The CDR3 has 11 amino acids. The V and J ends lost 0 bases and 10 bases respectively, with 4 bases between them. Germline CDR1 reads MNHEY; CDR2 reads SVGAGI.

In DNA, the CDR3 is TGTGCCAGCAGCCCCCGGCAGGGCGGCACTGAAGCTTTCTTT. Its translation: CASSPRQGGTEAFF. The rearrangement joins TRBV7-9 to TRBJ1-1, with a weak D call TRBD1 (5 bases). This CDR3 spans 14 amino acids. The germline V gene encodes CDR1 SEHNR and CDR2 FQNEAQ (reference sequence). V was cut by 5 bases and J by 4 bases, with 14 bases left in between.

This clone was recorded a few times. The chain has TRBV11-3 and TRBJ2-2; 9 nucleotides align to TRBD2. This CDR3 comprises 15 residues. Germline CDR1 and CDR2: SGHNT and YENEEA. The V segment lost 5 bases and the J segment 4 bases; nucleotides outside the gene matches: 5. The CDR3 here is CASSLSGSGTGELFF. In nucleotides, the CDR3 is TGTGCCAGCAGCCTTAGCGGGAGCGGCACCGGGGAGCTGTTTTTT.

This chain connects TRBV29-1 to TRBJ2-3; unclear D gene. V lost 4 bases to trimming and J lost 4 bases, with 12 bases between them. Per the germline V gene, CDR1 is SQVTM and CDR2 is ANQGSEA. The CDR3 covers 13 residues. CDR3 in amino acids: CSVGRGFSDTQYF. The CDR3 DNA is TGCAGCGTTGGGAGAGGTTTCTCAGATACGCAGTATTTT.

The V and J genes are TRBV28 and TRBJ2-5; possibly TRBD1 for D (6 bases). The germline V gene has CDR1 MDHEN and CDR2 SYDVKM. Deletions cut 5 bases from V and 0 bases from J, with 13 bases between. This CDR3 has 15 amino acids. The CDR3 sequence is CASSNTWDNQETQYF. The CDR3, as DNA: TGTGCCAGCAGTAATACCTGGGACAACCAAGAGACCCAGTACTTC.

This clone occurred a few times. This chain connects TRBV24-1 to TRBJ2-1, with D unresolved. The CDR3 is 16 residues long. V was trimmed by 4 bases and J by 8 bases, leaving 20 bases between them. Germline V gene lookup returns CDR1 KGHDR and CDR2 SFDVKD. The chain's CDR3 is CATSDRQSPSPDEQFF. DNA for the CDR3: TGTGCCACCAGTGACCGTCAGTCCCCCTCGCCAGATGAGCAGTTCTTC.

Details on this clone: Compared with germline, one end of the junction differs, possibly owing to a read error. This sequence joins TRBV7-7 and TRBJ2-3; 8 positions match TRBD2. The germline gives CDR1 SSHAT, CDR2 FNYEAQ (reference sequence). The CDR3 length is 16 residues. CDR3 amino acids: CASSKGGASGTDTQYF. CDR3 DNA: TGTGCTAGCAGCAAAGGAGGGGCTAGCGGGACAGATACGCAGTATTTT.

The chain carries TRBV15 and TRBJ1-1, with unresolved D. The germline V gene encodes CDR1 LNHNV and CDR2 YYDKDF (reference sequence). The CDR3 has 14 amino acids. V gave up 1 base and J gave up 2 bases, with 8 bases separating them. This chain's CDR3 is CATSRGRGNTEAFF. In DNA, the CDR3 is TGTGCCACCAGCAGAGGTCGGGGTAACACTGAAGCTTTCTTT.

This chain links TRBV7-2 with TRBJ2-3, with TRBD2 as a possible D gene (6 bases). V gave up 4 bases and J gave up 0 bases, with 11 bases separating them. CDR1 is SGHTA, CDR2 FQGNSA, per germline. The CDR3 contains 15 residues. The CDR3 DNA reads TGTGCCAGCAGCTCGGGACTGACTAGCACAGATACGCAGTATTTT. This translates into CASSSGLTSTDTQYF. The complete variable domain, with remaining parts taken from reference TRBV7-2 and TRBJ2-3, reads GAGVSQSPSNKVTEKGKDVELRCDPISGHTALYWYRQSLGQGLEFLIYFQGNSAPDKSGLPSDRFSAERTGGSVSTLTIQRTQQEDSAVYLCASSSGLTSTDTQYFGPGTRLTVL.

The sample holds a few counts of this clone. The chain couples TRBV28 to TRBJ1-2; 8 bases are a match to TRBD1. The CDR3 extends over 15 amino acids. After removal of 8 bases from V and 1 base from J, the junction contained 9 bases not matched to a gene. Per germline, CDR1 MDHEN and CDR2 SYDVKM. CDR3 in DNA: TGTGCCAGCGCCACAGGGGGAGAAAGTAACTATGGCTACACCTTC. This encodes CASATGGESNYGYTF.